Shown below are 27 T cell receptor beta chains from a single sample sequenced in a study. TCRdb reprocessed the RT-PCR reads with MiXCR, giving one entry per CDR3 protein. The profile shows hundreds of thousands of distinct CDR3 sequences, over 12% of them singletons. The material sequenced was memory CD4+ T cells from blood. The receptors originated from a female donor in good health, serving as a healthy control.

The chain carries TRBV7-3 and TRBJ2-5; D perhaps matches TRBD2 (5 bases). There are 14 residues in the CDR3. CDR1 is SGHTA, CDR2 FQGTGA, per germline. Trimming left V 5 bases short and J 2 bases short, with 12 bases between. In nucleotides, the CDR3 is TGTGCCAGCAGCGCTGCGGGCCTGCAAGAGACCCAGTACTTC. Its protein is CASSAAGLQETQYF. The entire variable domain, with the rest obtained from reference TRBV7-3 and TRBJ2-5, is as follows: GAGVSQTPSNKVTEKGKYVELRCDPISGHTALYWYRQSLGQGPEFLIYFQGTGAADDSGLPNDRFFAVRPEGSVSTLKIQRTERGDSAVYLCASSAAGLQETQYFGPGTRLLVL.

This clonotype was detected ten times or more. This chain links TRBV5-1 with TRBJ2-7; D possibly uses TRBD1 or TRBD2 (6 bases each). Trimming shortened V by 4 bases and J by 3 bases, and 14 bases separated the two germline ends. The CDR3 runs to 14 residues. CDR1 is SGHRS, CDR2 YFSETQ, per germline. CDR3 residues: CASSPAEGVYEQYF. The DNA of the CDR3 is TGCGCCAGCAGCCCAGCGGAGGGGGTCTACGAGCAGTACTTC.

The rearrangement links TRBV6-5 to TRBJ1-2; D might be TRBD1 (5 bases). V lost 3 bases and J lost 8, with 19 bases in between. This CDR3 comprises 15 residues. The V gene's germline CDR1 is MNHEY and CDR2 SVGAGI. This CDR3 is CASSYGAGSEGGYTF. The CDR3 DNA sequence: TGTGCCAGCAGTTATGGGGCGGGGAGCGAAGGGGGCTACACCTTC.

The chain links TRBV6-5 to TRBJ2-2; 11 bases fit TRBD1. With V trimmed by 5 bases and J by 5 bases, 10 bases remained unmatched. This CDR3 has 17 residues. Looked up from germline, CDR1 is MNHEY and CDR2 is SVGAGI. CDR3 nucleotides: TGTGCCAGCAGTATCGGACAGGGGGCTATTGGGACCGGGGAGCTGTTTTTT. Its translation: CASSIGQGAIGTGELFF.

This clonotype was seen a handful of times. The gene calls are TRBV20-1 and TRBJ1-1; 9 bases match TRBD1. The CDR3 runs 13 residues. Trimming took 1 base from V and 7 from J; bases not matched to a gene: 4. Germline values: CDR1 DFQATT, CDR2 SNEGSKA (reference sequence). CDR3 nucleotide sequence: TGCAGTGCTAGAGGGACAGGGGAGGGTGAAGCTTTCTTT. This codes for CSARGTGEGEAFF.

The CDR3 region has the DNA TGTGCCAGCAGCACACCGGGGGGGTTGGAGACCCAGTACTTC. This codes for CASSTPGGLETQYF. The V call is TRBV11-2, the J call TRBJ2-5; 8 bases align to TRBD2. The CDR3 sequence is 14 residues long. Per the germline V gene, CDR1 is SGHAT and CDR2 is FQNNGV. The trim removed 5 bases at V and 5 bases at J, leaving 7 bases unmatched.

This clonotype was recorded a few times. The chain employs TRBV7-2 and TRBJ2-5; 15 nucleotides line up with TRBD2. There are 16 residues in the CDR3. With V trimmed by 5 bases and J by 4 bases, 5 bases remained unmatched. Germline V gives CDR1 SGHTA, CDR2 FQGNSA. The CDR3 bases are TGTGCCAGCAGCACGAGGGGACTAGCGGGAGGAGAGACCCAGTACTTC. This gives the protein CASSTRGLAGGETQYF.

This clonotype turned up a few times. The CDR3 sequence: CSVSGTGGFYGTDTQYF. The CDR3 DNA reads TGCAGCGTTTCCGGGACAGGGGGCTTCTATGGCACAGATACGCAGTATTTT. This sequence joins TRBV29-1 and TRBJ2-3; 12 bases are a match to TRBD1. The CDR3 contains 17 residues. The germline V gene encodes CDR1 SQVTM and CDR2 ANQGSEA. The V gene end was trimmed by 5 bases and the J gene end by 1 base; junction bases not matched to a gene: 10.

This clonotype was observed many times. This chain joins TRBV10-3 and TRBJ2-1; 12 bases are shared with TRBD2. The CDR3 length is 15 residues. The germline V gene encodes CDR1 ENHRY and CDR2 SYGVKD. V was clipped by 4 bases and J by 10 bases; unmatched bases: 8. In DNA form, the CDR3 reads TGTGCCATCAGTGGGACTAGCGGGATTGATCGGGAGCAGTTCTTC. Protein product: CAISGTSGIDREQFF.

This clonotype has only a few counts. This chain uses TRBV19 with TRBJ2-2; tentative D call: TRBD2 (5 bases). The CDR3 loop spans 14 amino acids. V shed 3 bases and J shed 3 bases, with 8 bases lying between them. Germline V gives CDR1 LNHDA, CDR2 SQIVND (reference sequence). The CDR3 coding sequence is TGTGCCAGTAGTATGTCGAGGGACACCGGGGAGCTGTTTTTT. Translated: CASSMSRDTGELFF.

This clonotype was seen repeatedly, ten times or more. This chain links TRBV6-5 with TRBJ2-2; no definite D call. Trimming removed 0 bases from V and 4 bases from J, with 12 bases in between. Germline values: CDR1 MNHEY, CDR2 SVGAGI. The CDR3 loop spans 16 amino acids. The CDR3 reads CASSYSPRIRTGELFF. CDR3 in DNA: TGTGCCAGCAGTTACTCTCCCAGGATACGCACCGGGGAGCTGTTTTTT.

The V call is TRBV20-1, the J call TRBJ2-5, with D perhaps TRBD2 (6 bases). V was pared by 1 base and J by 4 bases, with 10 bases between. Germline values: CDR1 DFQATT, CDR2 SNEGSKA (reference sequence). CDR3 size: 13 residues. The CDR3 loop is CSARAGDRETQYF. The CDR3 DNA reads TGCAGTGCTAGAGCGGGGGACCGAGAGACCCAGTACTTC.

This clonotype was observed a handful of times. The chain has TRBV30 and TRBJ1-2; D is uncertain. Deletions cut 1 base from V and 4 bases from J, with 7 bases between. CDR3 length equals 12 residues. The germline V gene encodes CDR1 GTSNPN and CDR2 SVGIG (reference sequence). Written as DNA, the CDR3 is TGTGCCTGGAGTGGGACTGGCTATGGCTACACCTTC. It encodes CAWSGTGYGYTF.

This clonotype was seen ten or more times. The chain is built from TRBV20-1 and TRBJ2-1, with 10 bases identical to TRBD2. J lost 4 bases, V lost 5 bases, and 11 bases had no gene match. The CDR3 is made up of 16 amino acids. CDR1 and CDR2 (germline): DFQATT, SNEGSKA (reference sequence). The CDR3 nucleotides read TGCAGTGCTGCCACAGGGGCTAGCGGGAGATACAATGAGCAGTTCTTC. Translating gives CSAATGASGRYNEQFF.

This clonotype was counted at least ten times. The CDR3 protein is CASSPPGSQETQYF. As DNA, the CDR3 is TGTGCCAGCTCACCCCCGGGGTCCCAAGAGACCCAGTACTTC. The V call is TRBV18, the J call TRBJ2-5; weak D call: TRBD2 (5 bases). V was pared by 3 bases and J by 1 base, with 9 bases between. CDR1 and CDR2 (germline): KGHSH, LQKENI. The CDR3 sequence is 14 residues long.

V gene TRBV28 combines with J gene TRBJ1-2; possibly TRBD1 for D (6 bases). Deletions cut 11 bases from V and 2 bases from J, with 12 bases between. The germline CDR1 and CDR2 sequences are MDHEN and SYDVKM. The CDR3 sequence is 12 residues long. The CDR3 reads CAGSGGNYGYTF. The CDR3 region has the DNA TGTGCCGGCTCCGGGGGCAACTATGGCTACACCTTC.

This clonotype has more than one count but fewer than ten. The genes are TRBV6-6 and TRBJ2-1; 10 bases line up with TRBD2. J was trimmed by 5 bases and V by 2 bases; bases with no gene match: 3. This CDR3 contains 15 residues. The germline CDR1 and CDR2 sequences are MNHNY and SVGAGI (reference sequence). CDR3 in amino acids: CASSYLAGANNEQFF. The CDR3 DNA is TGTGCCAGCAGTTACCTAGCGGGAGCGAACAATGAGCAGTTCTTC.

Comments on this clonotype: This may arise from a read error, as a much more abundant clone is one base away. The genes are TRBV7-9 and TRBJ1-1; no clear D. The CDR3 is made up of 13 amino acids. Looked up from germline, CDR1 is SEHNR and CDR2 is FQNEAQ (reference sequence). The CDR3: CASSPGSNTKAFF. CDR3 nucleotides: TGTGCCAGCAGCCCGGGGTCGAACACTAAAGCTTTCTTT.

The chain couples TRBV7-8 to TRBJ2-1; D uncertain. This CDR3 has 11 residues. V gave up 5 bases and J gave up 12 bases, with 11 bases separating them. The germline CDR1 and CDR2 sequences are SGHVS and FQNEAQ. The CDR3 DNA reads TGTGCCAGCAGCACCTGGGCGTGGCAGTTCTTC. Translated: CASSTWAWQFF.

The table lists this clonotype with many counts. The chain couples TRBV6-5 to TRBJ1-5, with 9 bases aligning to TRBD1. There are 13 residues in the CDR3. Germline lookup yields CDR1 MNHEY and CDR2 SVGAGI. The trim removed 10 bases at V and 7 bases at J, leaving 8 bases unmatched. The CDR3 reads CATRQGERQPQHF. In nucleotides, the CDR3 is TGTGCCACCCGACAGGGGGAACGACAGCCCCAGCATTTT.

V gene TRBV28 combines with J gene TRBJ1-1; 7 nucleotides line up with TRBD1. Germline values: CDR1 MDHEN, CDR2 SYDVKM. V shed 5 bases, J shed 6 bases, and the junction held 9 bases outside the gene matches. There are 14 residues in the CDR3. CDR3 nucleotide sequence: TGTGCCAGCAGTCCGACAGACAGGGACCCTGAAGCTTTCTTT. Protein product: CASSPTDRDPEAFF.

The chain carries TRBV28 and TRBJ2-1; 9 nucleotides line up with TRBD1. The CDR3 runs 13 residues. V gave up 8 bases and J gave up 9 bases; unmatched junction bases: 8. Germline CDR1 reads MDHEN; CDR2 reads SYDVKM. CDR3 protein: CASRRTGVGEQFF. The CDR3 coding sequence is TGTGCCAGCCGACGGACAGGGGTCGGTGAGCAGTTCTTC.

The chain combines TRBV27 with TRBJ1-1, with D maybe TRBD1 (6 bases). With 1 base removed from V and 1 base from J, the gap between germline ends came to 13 bases. This CDR3 has 16 amino acids. CDR1 and CDR2 (germline): MNHEY, SMNVEV (reference sequence). CDR3 DNA: TGTGCCAGCAGTTTATATCTTGGGGGGGCGAACACTGAAGCTTTCTTT. Translated, it gives CASSLYLGGANTEAFF.

CDR3 bases: TGTGCCAGCAGACCCAACCTTGGCCCCAAAAACATTCAGTACTTC. Translating it yields CASRPNLGPKNIQYF. This chain connects TRBV7-2 to TRBJ2-4; no clear D. With 6 bases removed from V and 2 bases from J, the gap between germline ends came to 14 bases. The CDR3 has 15 residues. Germline CDR1 reads SGHTA; CDR2 reads FQGNSA. Combining the CDR3 with reference TRBV7-2 and TRBJ2-4 gives the whole variable domain GAGVSQSPSNKVTEKGKDVELRCDPISGHTALYWYRQSLGQGLEFLIYFQGNSAPDKSGLPSDRFSAERTGGSVSTLTIQRTQQEDSAVYLCASRPNLGPKNIQYFGAGTRLSVL.

This clonotype was counted only a few times. V and J are TRBV9 and TRBJ2-2; D may be TRBD1 (5 bases). CDR1 and CDR2 from the germline V gene are SGDLS and YYNGEE. Between the trimmed V and J ends, which lost 5 bases and 2 bases, there was a span of 10 bases. There are 14 residues in the CDR3. The DNA of the CDR3 is TGTGCCAGCAGACAGGCGCCTAACACCGGGGAGCTGTTTTTT. Amino acid sequence: CASRQAPNTGELFF.

There are a few counts of this clonotype. The gene calls are TRBV5-1 and TRBJ2-7, with TRBD2 matching 8 bases. Germline CDR1 reads SGHRS; CDR2 reads YFSETQ. V lost 0 bases to trimming and J lost 4 bases; unmatched junction nucleotides: 9. This CDR3 comprises 16 residues. CDR3 protein: CASSLDTSGGGYEQYF. The CDR3 coding sequence is TGCGCCAGCAGCTTGGATACTAGCGGAGGGGGGTACGAGCAGTACTTC.

This clonotype was picked up a small number of times. The rearrangement links TRBV5-4 to TRBJ2-3; TRBD2 aligns across 7 bases. This CDR3 comprises 16 residues. The trim removed 3 bases at V and 1 base at J, leaving 8 bases unmatched. CDR1 is SGHNT, CDR2 YYREEE, per germline (reference sequence). The CDR3 DNA follows: TGTGCCAGCAGCTCAGCGGGGACCCTCGGCACAGATACGCAGTATTTT. Protein product: CASSSAGTLGTDTQYF. The full variable domain, rest sourced from reference TRBV5-4 and TRBJ2-3, is ETGVTQSPTHLIKTRGQQVTLRCSSQSGHNTVSWYQQALGQGPQFIFQYYREEENGRGNFPPRFSGLQFPNYSSELNVNALELDDSALYLCASSSAGTLGTDTQYFGPGTRLTVL.